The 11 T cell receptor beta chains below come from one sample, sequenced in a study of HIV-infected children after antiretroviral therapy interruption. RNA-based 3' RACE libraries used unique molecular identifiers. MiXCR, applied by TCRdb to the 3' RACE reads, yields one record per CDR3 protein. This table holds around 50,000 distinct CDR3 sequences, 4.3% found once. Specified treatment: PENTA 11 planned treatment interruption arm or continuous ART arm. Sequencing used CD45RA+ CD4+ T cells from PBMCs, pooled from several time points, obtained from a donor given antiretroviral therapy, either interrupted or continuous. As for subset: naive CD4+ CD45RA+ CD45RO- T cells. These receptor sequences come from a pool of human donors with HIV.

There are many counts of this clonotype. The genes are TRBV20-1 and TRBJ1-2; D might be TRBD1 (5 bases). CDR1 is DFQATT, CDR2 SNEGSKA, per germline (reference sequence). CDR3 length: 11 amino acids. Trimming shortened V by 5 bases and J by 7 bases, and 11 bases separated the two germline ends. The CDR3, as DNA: TGCAGTGCTGGTTGGGGCCCTGGCTACACCTTC. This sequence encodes CSAGWGPGYTF.

The CDR3 sequence is CASADRTHSYEQYF. The CDR3, as DNA: TGTGCCAGCGCGGACAGGACACACTCCTACGAGCAGTACTTC. V gene TRBV28 combines with J gene TRBJ2-7, with 7 bases identical to TRBD1. Germline V gene sequence: CDR1 MDHEN, CDR2 SYDVKM. This CDR3 region has 14 residues. V trimming: 8 bases; J trimming: 0 bases; junction bases outside the gene matches: 7.

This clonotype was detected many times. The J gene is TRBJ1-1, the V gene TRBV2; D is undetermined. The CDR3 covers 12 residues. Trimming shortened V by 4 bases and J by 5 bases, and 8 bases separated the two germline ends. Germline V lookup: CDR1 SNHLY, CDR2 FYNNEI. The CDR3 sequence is CASSVEETEAFF. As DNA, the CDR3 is TGTGCCAGCAGTGTCGAAGAAACTGAAGCTTTCTTT.

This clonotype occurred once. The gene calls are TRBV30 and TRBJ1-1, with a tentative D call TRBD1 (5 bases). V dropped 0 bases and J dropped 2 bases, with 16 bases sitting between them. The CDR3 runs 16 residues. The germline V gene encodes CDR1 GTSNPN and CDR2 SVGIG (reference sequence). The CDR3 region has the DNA TGTGCCTGGAGTGTACTGAAGACAGCACGAAACACTGAAGCTTTCTTT. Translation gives CAWSVLKTARNTEAFF.

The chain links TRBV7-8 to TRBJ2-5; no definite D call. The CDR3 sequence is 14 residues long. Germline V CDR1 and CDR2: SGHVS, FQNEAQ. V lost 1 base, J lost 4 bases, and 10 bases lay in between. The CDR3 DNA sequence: TGTGCCAGCAGCTTAGGAGTCCCCCCAGAGACCCAGTACTTC. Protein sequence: CASSLGVPPETQYF.

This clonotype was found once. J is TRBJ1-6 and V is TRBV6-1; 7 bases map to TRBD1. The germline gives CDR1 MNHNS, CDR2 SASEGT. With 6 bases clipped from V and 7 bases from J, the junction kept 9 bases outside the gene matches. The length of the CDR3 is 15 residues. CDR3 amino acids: CASSLAPRGNSPLHF. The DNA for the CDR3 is TGTGCCAGCAGCCTAGCGCCCAGGGGGAATTCACCCCTCCACTTT.

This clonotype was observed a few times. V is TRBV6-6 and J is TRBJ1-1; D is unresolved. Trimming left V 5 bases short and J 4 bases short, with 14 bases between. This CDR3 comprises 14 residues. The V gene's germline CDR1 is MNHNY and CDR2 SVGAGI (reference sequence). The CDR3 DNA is TGTGCCAGCAGTATACCGTCGGCCACCACTGAAGCTTTCTTT. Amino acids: CASSIPSATTEAFF.

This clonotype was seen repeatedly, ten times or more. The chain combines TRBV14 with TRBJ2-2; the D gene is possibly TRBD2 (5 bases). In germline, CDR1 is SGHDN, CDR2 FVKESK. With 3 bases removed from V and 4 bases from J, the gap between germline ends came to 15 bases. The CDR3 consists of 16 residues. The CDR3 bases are TGTGCCAGCAGCCAGCATGAGGGTTTGACCACCGGGGAGCTGTTTTTT. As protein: CASSQHEGLTTGELFF. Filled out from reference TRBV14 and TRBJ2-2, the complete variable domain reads EAGVTQFPSHSVIEKGQTVTLRCDPISGHDNLYWYRRVMGKEIKFLLHFVKESKQDESGMPNNRFLAERTGGTYSTLKVQPAELEDSGVYFCASSQHEGLTTGELFFGEGSRLTVL.

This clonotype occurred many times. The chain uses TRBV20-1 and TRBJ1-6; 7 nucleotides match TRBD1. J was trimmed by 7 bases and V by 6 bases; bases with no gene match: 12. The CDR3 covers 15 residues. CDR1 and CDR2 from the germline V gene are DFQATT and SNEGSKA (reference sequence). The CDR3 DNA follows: TGCAGTGCACCCGGACAGGTTGAAACGAATTCACCCCTCCACTTT. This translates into CSAPGQVETNSPLHF.

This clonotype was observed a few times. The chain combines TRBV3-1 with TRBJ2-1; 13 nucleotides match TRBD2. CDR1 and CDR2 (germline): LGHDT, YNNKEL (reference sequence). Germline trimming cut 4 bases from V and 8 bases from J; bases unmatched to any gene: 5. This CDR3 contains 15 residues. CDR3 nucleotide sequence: TGTGCCAGCAGCCTTACTAGCGGGGGGGCCGATGAGCAGTTCTTC. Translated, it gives CASSLTSGGADEQFF.

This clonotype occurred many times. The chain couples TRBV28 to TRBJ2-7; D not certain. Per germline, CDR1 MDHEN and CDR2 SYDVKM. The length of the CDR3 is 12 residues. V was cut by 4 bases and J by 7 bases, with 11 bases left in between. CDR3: CASSSTLREQYF. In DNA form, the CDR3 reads TGTGCCAGCAGTTCGACCCTACGGGAGCAGTACTTC.